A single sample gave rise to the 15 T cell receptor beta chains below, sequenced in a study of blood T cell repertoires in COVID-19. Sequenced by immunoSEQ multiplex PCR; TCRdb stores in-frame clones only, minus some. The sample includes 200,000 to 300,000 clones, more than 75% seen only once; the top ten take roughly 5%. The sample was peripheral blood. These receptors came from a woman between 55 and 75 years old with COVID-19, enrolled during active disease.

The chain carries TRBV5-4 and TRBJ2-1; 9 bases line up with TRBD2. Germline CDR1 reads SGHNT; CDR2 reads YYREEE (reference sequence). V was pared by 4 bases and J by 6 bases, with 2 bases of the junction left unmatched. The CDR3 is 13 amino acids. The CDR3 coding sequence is TGTGCCAGCAGCGAGGGACTAGCCAATGAGCAGTTCTTC. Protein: CASSEGLANEQFF.

Here the CDR3 DNA reads TGCAGCGGGCGACAGGGGGAGAACACCGGGGAGCTGTTTTTT. Translated: CSGRQGENTGELFF. The gene calls are TRBV29-1 and TRBJ2-2; 9 bases fit TRBD1. Germline V lookup: CDR1 SQVTM, CDR2 ANQGSEA. This CDR3 region has 14 residues. The J segment lost 1 base and the V segment lost 7 bases, leaving 4 bases of the junction unmatched.

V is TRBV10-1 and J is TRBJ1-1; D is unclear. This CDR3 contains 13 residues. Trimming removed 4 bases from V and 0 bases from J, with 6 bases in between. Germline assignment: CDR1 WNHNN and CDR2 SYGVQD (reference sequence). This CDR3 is CASSVTLNTEAFF. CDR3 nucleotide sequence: TGCGCCAGCAGTGTGACTCTGAACACTGAAGCTTTCTTT.

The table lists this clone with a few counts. CDR3 sequence (DNA): TGCGCCAGCAGCTCCGGGACAGTTAATCCAACTAATGAAAAACTGTTTTTT. Amino acids: CASSSGTVNPTNEKLFF. The chain employs TRBV5-1 and TRBJ1-4, with TRBD1 matching 7 bases. The CDR3 length is 17 residues. The V gene end was trimmed by 3 bases and the J gene end by 0 bases; junction bases not matched to a gene: 8. Looked up from germline, CDR1 is SGHRS and CDR2 is YFSETQ.

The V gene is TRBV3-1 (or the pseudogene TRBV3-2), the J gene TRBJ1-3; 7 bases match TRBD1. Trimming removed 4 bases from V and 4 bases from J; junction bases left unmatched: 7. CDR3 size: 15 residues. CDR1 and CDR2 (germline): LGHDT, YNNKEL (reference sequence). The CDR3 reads CASSLRSGGGNTIYF. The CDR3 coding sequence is TGTGCCAGCAGCCTTCGGTCAGGGGGAGGAAACACCATATATTTT.

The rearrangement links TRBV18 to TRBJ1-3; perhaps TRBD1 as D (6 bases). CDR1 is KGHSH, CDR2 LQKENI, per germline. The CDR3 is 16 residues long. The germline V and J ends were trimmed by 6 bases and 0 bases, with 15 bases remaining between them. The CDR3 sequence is CASSSDSGHSGNTIYF. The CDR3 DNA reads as TGTGCCAGCTCTTCGGACAGCGGACACTCTGGAAACACCATATATTTT.

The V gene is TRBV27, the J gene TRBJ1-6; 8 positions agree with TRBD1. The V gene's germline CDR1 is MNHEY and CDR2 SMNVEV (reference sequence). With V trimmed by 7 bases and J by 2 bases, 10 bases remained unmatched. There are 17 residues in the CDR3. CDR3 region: CASTRQNRGAYNSPLHF. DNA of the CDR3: TGTGCCAGCACACGCCAAAACAGGGGGGCCTATAATTCACCCCTCCACTTT.

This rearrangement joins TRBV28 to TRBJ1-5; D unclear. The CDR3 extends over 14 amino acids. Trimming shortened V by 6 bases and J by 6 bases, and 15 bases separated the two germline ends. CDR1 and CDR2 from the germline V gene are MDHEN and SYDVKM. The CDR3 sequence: CASSPEREVQPQHF. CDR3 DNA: TGTGCCAGCAGCCCTGAAAGGGAGGTTCAGCCCCAGCATTTT.

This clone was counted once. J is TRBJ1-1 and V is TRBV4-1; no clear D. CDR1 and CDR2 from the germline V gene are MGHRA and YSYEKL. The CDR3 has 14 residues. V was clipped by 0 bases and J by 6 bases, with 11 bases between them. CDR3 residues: CASSQDSTAAEAFF. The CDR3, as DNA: TGCGCCAGCAGCCAAGATAGCACAGCGGCTGAAGCTTTCTTT.

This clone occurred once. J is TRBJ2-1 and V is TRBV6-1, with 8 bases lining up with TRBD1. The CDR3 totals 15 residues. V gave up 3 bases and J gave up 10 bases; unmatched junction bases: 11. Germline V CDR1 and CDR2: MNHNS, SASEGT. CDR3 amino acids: CASSENRDRFGEQFF. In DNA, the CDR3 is TGTGCCAGCAGTGAGAACCGGGACAGGTTCGGGGAGCAGTTCTTC.

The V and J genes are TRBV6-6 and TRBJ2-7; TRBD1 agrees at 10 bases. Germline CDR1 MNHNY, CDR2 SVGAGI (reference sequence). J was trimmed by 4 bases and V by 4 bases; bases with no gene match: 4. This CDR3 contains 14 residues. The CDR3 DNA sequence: TGTGCCAGCAGTTCCCGACAGGGGGCGTACGAGCAGTACTTC. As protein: CASSSRQGAYEQYF.

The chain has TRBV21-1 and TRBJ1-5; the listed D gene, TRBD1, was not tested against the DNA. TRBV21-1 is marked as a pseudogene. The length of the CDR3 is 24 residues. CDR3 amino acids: CASSKEIRDRTVIATPYSNQPQHF. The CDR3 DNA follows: TGTGCCAGCAGCAAAGAGATTCGGGACAGGACCGTGATAGCAACCCCGTATAGCAATCAGCCCCAGCATTTT.

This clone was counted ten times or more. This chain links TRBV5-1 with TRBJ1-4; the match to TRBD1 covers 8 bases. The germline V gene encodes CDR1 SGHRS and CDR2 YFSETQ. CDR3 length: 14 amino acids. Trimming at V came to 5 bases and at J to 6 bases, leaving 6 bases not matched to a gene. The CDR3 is CASSRTGWDEKLFF. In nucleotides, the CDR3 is TGCGCCAGCAGTCGGACAGGGTGGGATGAAAAACTGTTTTTT.

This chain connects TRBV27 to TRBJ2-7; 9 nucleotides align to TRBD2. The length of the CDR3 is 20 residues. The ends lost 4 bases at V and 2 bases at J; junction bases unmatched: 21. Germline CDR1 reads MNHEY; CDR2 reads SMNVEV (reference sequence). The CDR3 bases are TGTGCCAGCAGTTGGGCACAGGGTGTACTAGCGGGCCATTCCACCTACGAGCAGTACTTC. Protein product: CASSWAQGVLAGHSTYEQYF.

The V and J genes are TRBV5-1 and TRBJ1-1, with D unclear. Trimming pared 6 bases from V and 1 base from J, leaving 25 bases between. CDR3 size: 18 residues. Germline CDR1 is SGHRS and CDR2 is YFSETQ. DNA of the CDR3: TGCGCCAGCAAACCTGCCCCGGGTGCCGGGAAACCGAACACTGAAGCTTTCTTT. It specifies CASKPAPGAGKPNTEAFF.